This T cell receptor beta chain was recorded in a study of T-cell memory formation after mild COVID-19. As for the study in general: Largely, the TCR clusters proved donor specific. Overall study results and limits: The finding that pre-infection memory included some responding clones suggested that cross-reactive memory joined. The study found balanced CD4/CD8 in clones contracting day 15 to 85 and a CD4+ lean in later expanders. Clones that contracted clustered mainly in CM and EM if CD4+ and in EMRA if CD8+.

This clonotype has ten or more counts. What it binds is not known. Germline CDR1 reads SGHDT; CDR2 reads YYEEEE. The CDR3 contains 13 residues. The germline V and J ends were trimmed by 6 bases and 4 bases, with 13 bases remaining between them. MiXCR, run by TCRdb on the 5' RACE reads, gives a single entry per CDR3 protein. The sample holds around 340,000 distinct CDR3 sequences; around 21% are singletons and the top ten take around 13%. The rearrangement uses TRBV5-6 and TRBJ2-5; possibly TRBD2 for D (6 bases). Sequenced: PBMCs or a T cell subset sorted from them (not recorded which). The TCR comes from an adult woman who had mild COVID-19 (a few samples of this study predate the infection). Cell type and time point are not known. The CDR3 protein is CASTWGVRETQYF. In DNA, the CDR3 is TGTGCCAGCACCTGGGGGGTGAGAGAGACCCAGTACTTC.